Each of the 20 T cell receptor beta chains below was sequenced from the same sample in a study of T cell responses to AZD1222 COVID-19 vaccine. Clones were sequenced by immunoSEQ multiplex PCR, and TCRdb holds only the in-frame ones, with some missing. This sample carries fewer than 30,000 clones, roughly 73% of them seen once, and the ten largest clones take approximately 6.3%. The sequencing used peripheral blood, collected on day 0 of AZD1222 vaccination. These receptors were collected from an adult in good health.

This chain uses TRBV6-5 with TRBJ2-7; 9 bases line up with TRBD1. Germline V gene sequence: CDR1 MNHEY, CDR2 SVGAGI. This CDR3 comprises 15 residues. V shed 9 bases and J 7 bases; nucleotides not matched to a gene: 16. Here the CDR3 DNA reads TGTGCCAGTGGGGGAGTGGGACAGGGATATCGGGAGCAGTACTTC. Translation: CASGGVGQGYREQYF.

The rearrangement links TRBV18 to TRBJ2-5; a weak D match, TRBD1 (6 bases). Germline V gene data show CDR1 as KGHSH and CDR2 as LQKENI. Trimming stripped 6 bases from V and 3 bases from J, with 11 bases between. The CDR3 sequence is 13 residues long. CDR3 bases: TGTGCCAGCTCCCCCGACAGGAAAGAGACCCAGTACTTC. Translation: CASSPDRKETQYF.

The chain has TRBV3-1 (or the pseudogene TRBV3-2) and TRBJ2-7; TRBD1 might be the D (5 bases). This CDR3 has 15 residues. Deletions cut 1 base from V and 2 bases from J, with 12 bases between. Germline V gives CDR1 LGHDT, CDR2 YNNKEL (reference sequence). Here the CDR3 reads CASSQGTGDPYEQYV. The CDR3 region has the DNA TGTGCCAGCAGCCAAGGAACAGGCGATCCCTACGAGCAGTACGTC.

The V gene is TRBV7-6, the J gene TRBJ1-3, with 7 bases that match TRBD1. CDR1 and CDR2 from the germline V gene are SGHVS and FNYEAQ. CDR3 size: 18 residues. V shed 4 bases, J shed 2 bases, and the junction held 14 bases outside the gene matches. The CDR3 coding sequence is TGTGCCAGCAGCTCGCTACAGGGGCTAGAGCTCGCTGGAAACACCATATATTTT. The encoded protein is CASSSLQGLELAGNTIYF.

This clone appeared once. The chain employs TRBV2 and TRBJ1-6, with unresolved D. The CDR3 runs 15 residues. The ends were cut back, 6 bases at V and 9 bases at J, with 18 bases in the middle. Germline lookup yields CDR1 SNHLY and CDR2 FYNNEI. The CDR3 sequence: CASSLKEPGISPLHF. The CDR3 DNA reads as TGTGCCAGCAGCCTCAAGGAGCCGGGGATTTCACCCCTCCACTTT.

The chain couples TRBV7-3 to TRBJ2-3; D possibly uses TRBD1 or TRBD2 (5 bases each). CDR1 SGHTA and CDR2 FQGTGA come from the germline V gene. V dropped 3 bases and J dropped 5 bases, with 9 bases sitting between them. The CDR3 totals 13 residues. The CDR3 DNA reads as TGTGCCAGCAGCTTGGGACCAGAAGATACGCAGTATTTT. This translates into CASSLGPEDTQYF.

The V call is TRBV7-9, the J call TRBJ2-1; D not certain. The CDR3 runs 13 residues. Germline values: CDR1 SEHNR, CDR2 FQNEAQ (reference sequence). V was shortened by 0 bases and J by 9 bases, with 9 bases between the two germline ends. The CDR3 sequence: CASSLAYGTEQFF. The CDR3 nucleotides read TGTGCCAGCAGCTTAGCGTACGGCACTGAGCAGTTCTTC.

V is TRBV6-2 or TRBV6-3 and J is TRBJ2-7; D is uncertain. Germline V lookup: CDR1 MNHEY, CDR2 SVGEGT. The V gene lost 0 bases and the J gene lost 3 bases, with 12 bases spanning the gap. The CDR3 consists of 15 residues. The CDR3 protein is CASSYSSYGHYEQYV. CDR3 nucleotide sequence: TGTGCCAGCAGTTACTCGAGTTACGGGCACTACGAGCAGTACGTC.

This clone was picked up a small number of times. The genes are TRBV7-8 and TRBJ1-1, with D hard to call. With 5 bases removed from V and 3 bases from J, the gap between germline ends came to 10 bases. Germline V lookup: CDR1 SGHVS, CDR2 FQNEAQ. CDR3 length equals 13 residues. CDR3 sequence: CASSARSYTEAFF. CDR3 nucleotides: TGTGCCAGCAGCGCCCGTTCTTACACTGAAGCTTTCTTT.

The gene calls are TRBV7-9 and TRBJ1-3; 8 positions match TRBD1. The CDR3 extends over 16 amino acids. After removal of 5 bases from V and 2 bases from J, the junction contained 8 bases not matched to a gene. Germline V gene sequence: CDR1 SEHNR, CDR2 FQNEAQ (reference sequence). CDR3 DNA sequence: TGTGCCAGCAGCCCACAATCAGGGGGCACTGGAAACACCATATATTTT. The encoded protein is CASSPQSGGTGNTIYF.

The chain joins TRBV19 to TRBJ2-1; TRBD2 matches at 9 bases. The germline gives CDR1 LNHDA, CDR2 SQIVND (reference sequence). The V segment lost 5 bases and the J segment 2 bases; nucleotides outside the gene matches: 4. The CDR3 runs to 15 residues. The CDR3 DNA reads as TGTGCCAGTAGTGTTAGCGGGAGCACCTACAATGAGCAGTTCTTC. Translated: CASSVSGSTYNEQFF.

CDR3 residues: CASTLSRTGELFF. In DNA, the CDR3 is TGCGCCAGCACCCTCAGTCGAACCGGGGAGCTGTTTTTT. The rearrangement links TRBV10-1 to TRBJ2-2; no firm D call. From germline, CDR1 is WNHNN and CDR2 SYGVQD (reference sequence). The CDR3 is 13 residues long. Trimming removed 7 bases at V and 5 bases at J, with 11 bases between.

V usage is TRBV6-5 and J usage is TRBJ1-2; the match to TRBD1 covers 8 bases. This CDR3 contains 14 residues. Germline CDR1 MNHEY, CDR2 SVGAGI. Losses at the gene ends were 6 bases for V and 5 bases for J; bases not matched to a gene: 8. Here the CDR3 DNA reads TGTGCCAGCAGCCTAGGACAGGGAGTTTATGGCTACACCTTC. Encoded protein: CASSLGQGVYGYTF.

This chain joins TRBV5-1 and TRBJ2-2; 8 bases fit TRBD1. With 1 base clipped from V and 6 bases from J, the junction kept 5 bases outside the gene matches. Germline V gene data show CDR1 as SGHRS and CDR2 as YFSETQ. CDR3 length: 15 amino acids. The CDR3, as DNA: TGCGCCAGCAGCTTGAGGACAGGGTCCCCCGGGGAGCTGTTTTTT. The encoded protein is CASSLRTGSPGELFF.

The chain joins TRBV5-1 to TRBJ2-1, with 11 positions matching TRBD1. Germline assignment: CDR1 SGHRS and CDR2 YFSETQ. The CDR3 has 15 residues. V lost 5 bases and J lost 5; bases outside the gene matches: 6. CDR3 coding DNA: TGCGCCAGCAGTTCCGGGACAGGGGGTGACAATGAGCAGTTCTTC. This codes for CASSSGTGGDNEQFF.

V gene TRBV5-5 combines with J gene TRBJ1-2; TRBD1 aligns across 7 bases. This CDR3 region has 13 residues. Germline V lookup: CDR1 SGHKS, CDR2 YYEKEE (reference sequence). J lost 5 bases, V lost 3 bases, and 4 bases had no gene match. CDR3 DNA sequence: TGTGCCAGCAGCTCCCCAGGGGGGTATGGCTACACCTTC. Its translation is CASSSPGGYGYTF.

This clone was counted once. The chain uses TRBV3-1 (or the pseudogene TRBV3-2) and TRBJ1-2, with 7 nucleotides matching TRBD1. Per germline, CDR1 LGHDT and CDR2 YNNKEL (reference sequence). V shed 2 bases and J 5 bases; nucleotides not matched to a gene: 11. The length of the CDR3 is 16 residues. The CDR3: CASSQSRTGPSYGYTF. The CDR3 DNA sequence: TGTGCCAGCAGCCAAAGCCGGACAGGCCCCTCTTATGGCTACACCTTC.

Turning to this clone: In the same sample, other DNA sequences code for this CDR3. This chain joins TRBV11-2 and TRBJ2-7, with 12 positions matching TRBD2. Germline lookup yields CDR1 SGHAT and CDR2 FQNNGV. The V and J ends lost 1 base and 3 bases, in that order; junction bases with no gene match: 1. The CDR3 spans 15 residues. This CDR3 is CASSLGLAGVYEQYF. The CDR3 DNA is TGTGCCAGCAGCTTAGGACTAGCGGGGGTCTACGAGCAGTACTTC.

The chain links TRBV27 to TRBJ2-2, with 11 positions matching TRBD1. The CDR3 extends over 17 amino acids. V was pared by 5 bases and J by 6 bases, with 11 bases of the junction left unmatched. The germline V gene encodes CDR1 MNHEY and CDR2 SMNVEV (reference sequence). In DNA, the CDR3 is TGTGCCAGCAGTATACTACGGACAGGGGGCTCTCCCGGGGAGCTGTTTTTT. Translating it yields CASSILRTGGSPGELFF.

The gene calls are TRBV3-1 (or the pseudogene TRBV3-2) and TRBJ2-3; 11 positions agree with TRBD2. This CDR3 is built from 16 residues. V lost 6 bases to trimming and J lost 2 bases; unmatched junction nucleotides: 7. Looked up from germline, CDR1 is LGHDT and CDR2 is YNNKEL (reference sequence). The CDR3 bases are TGTGCCAGCAGTGCAATAGCGGGGGGGACCACAGATACGCAGTATTTT. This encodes CASSAIAGGTTDTQYF.